The source of this T cell receptor beta chain is a study of identical twins. This clonotype was seen repeatedly, ten times or more. CDR1 ENHRY and CDR2 SYGVKD come from the germline V gene. V shed 0 bases, J shed 8 bases, and the junction held 12 bases outside the gene matches. There are 16 residues in the CDR3. MiXCR, applied by TCRdb to the 5' RACE reads, yields one record per CDR3 protein. The sample carries 200,000 to 250,000 distinct CDR3 sequences, roughly 7% recorded once. These data are also associated with another study on yellow fever vaccine responses in identical twins.

The chain combines TRBV10-3 with TRBJ1-2; 7 bases agree with TRBD1. This TCR was recovered from a woman under 30 in good health. Material for sequencing was memory (CD45RO+) T cells sorted from blood. CDR3 DNA sequence: TGTGCCATCAGTGAGTCAGCACCTACAGGGGAAGGCGGCTACACCTTC. Amino acid sequence: CAISESAPTGEGGYTF.